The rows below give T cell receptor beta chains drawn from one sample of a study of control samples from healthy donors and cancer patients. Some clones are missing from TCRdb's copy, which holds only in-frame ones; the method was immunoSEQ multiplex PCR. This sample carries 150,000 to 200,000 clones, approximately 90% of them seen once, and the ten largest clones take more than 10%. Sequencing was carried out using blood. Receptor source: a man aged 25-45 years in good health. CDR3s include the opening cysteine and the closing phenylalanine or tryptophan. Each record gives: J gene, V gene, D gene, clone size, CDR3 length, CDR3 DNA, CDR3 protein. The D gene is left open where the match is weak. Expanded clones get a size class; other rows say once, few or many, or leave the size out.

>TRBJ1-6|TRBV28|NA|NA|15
TGTGCCAGCAGCCGCCATGAGGTTTCATACTCACCCCTCCACTTT
CASSRHEVSYSPLHF
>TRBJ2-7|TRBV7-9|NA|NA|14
TGTGCCAGCAGCCCCTGGACGGAGACCTACGAGCAGTACTTC
CASSPWTETYEQYF
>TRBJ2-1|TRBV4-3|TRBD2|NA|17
TGCGCCAGCAGCCAAGATTGGTCCAGCGGGATTACCAATGAGCAGTTCTTC
CASSQDWSSGITNEQFF
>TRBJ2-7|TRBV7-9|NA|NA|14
TGTGCCAGCAGCTTACAGCGAGACTCCTACGAGCAGTACTTC
CASSLQRDSYEQYF
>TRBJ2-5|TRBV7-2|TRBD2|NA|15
TGTGCCAGCAGCCCCGGGACTAGGGGCCAAGAGACCCAGTACTTC
CASSPGTRGQETQYF
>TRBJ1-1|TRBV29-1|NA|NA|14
TGCAGCGTTGAAAGGGCGTTGTTGAACACTGAAGCTTTCTTT
CSVERALLNTEAFF
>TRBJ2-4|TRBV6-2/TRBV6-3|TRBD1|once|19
TGTGCCAGCAGTTCCCCCCGGGACAGGGGGCGCGGAGCCAAAAACATTCAGTACTTC
CASSSPRDRGRGAKNIQYF
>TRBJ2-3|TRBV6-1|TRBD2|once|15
TGTGCCAGCAGTGAAGAAGCGGGGGGTGTCGATACGCAGTATTTT
CASSEEAGGVDTQYF
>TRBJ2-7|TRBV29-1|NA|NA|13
TGCAGCGTTGAAAGTGTAGTGGGATCCGAGCAGTACTTC
CSVESVVGSEQYF
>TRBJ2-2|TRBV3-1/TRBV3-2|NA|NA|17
TGTGCCAGCAGCCAGGGGGCCAATAAGAAGAACACCGGGGAGCTGTTTTTT
CASSQGANKKNTGELFF
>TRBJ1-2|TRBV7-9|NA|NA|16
TGTGCCAGCAGCTTAGATTGGTCGACAGTTAAATATGGCTACACCTTC
CASSLDWSTVKYGYTF
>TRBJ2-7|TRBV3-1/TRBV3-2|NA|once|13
TGTGCCAGCAGCCGGGACATCACATACGAGCAGTACTTC
CASSRDITYEQYF
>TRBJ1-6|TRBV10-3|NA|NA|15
TGTGCCATCAGTGAGTCGGGTGGAGGTAGTTCACCCCTCCACTTT
CAISESGGGSSPLHF
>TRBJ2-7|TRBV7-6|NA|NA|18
TGTGCCAGCAGCCCCAACCCCGGGACATTTCGAAGATCCTACGAGCAGTACTTC
CASSPNPGTFRRSYEQYF
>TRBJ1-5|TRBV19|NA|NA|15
TGTGCCAGTACGGACGAGGGTGGGAGCAATCAGCCCCAGCATTTT
CASTDEGGSNQPQHF
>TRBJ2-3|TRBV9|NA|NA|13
TGTGCCAGCAGCGTAGCTAGCACAAATACGCAGTATTTT
CASSVASTNTQYF
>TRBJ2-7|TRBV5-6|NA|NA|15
TGTGCCAGCAGCCCACGAATCGACAGCTCCTACGAGCAGTACTTC
CASSPRIDSSYEQYF
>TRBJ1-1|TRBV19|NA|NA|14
TGTGCCAGTAGTGCCCAGGACCGCGGCGGTAAAGCTTTCTTT
CASSAQDRGGKAFF
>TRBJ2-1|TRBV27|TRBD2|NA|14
TGTGCCAGCAGTTGGACTAGCGGATACAATGAGCAGTTCTTC
CASSWTSGYNEQFF
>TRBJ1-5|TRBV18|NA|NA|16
TGTGCCAGCTCACCACAGGGGGGGAATGGCAATCAGCCCCAGCATTTT
CASSPQGGNGNQPQHF
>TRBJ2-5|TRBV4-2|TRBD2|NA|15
TGTGCCAGCAGCCCGGGACTAGCGGGCCAAGAGACCCAGTACTTC
CASSPGLAGQETQYF
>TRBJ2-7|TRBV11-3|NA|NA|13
TGTGCCAGCAGCCGGGGGCAGATAGACGAGCAGTACTTC
CASSRGQIDEQYF
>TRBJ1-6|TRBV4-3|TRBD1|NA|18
TGCGCCAGCAGCCAAGACGGAGGGGGCGCTTCCTATAATTCACCCCTCCACTTT
CASSQDGGGASYNSPLHF
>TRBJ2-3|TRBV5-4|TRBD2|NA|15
TGTGCCAGCAGCTTACCGGGACTAGAGGTTTTTACGCAGTATTTT
CASSLPGLEVFTQYF
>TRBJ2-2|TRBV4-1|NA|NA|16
TGCGCCAGCAGCCAAACGGGACAAACGAACACCGGGGAGCTGTTTTTT
CASSQTGQTNTGELFF
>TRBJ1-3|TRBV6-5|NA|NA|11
TGTGCCAGCACTGTCGGAAACACCATATATTTT
CASTVGNTIYF
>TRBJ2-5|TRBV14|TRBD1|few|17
TGTGCCAGCAGCCAAGGGTCAGGGGGCGCCCGACAAGAGACCCAGTACTTC
CASSQGSGGARQETQYF
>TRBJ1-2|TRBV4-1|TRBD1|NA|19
TGCGCCAGCAGCCATAACCCACTGGGGACAGGGCGAAGGGGGGATGGCTACACCTTC
CASSHNPLGTGRRGDGYTF
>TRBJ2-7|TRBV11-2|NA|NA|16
TGTGCCAGCAGGCGGATAAGGGGCCGGGAGACGGACGAGCAGTACTTC
CASRRIRGRETDEQYF
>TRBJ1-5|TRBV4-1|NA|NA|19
TGCGCCAGCAGCCAAGCGGGGCAGATGGGGCCTTATAGCAATCAGCCCCAGCATTTT
CASSQAGQMGPYSNQPQHF
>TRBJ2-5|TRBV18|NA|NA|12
TGTGCCAGCTCACTGATTATGGAGACCCAGTACTTC
CASSLIMETQYF
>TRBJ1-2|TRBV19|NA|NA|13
TGTGCCAGTTCGAGTGCAGGGGCAAGTGGCTACACCTTC
CASSSAGASGYTF
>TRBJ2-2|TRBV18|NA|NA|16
TGTGCCAGCTCACCGGGGACAGCGGGGAACACCGGGGAGCTGTTTTTT
CASSPGTAGNTGELFF
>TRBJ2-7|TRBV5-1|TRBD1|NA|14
TGCGCCAGCAGCTTAGGGACAGGTATCTACGAGCAGTACTTC
CASSLGTGIYEQYF
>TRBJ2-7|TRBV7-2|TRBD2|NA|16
TGTGCCAGCAGCTGGGATAGCGGGACGATATCCTACGAGCAGTACTTC
CASSWDSGTISYEQYF
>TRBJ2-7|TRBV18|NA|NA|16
TGTGCCAGCTCACCACCGACGAAACAGGGTAGCTACGAGCAGTACTTC
CASSPPTKQGSYEQYF
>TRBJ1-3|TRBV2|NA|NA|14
TGTGCCAGCAGTCGGGGGACGGACGGAAACACCATATATTTT
CASSRGTDGNTIYF